This T cell receptor beta chain was identified during a study of cytomegalovirus exposure and HLA in healthy donors. Whole-study findings and limits: In a later analysis, productive TCRs from donors in an Asian-associated ancestry cluster reportedly carried fewer N-insertions than the cohort mean. In a later analysis, across HLA loci, associated TCR counts were highest for DRB1, lowest for HLA-C. In a later analysis, at a false discovery rate of 0.05, some 15,000 TCR beta sequences were associated with HLA alleles.

CDR1 MNHEY and CDR2 SVGAGI come from the germline V gene. The CDR3 runs 12 residues. V lost 5 bases and J lost 6; bases outside the gene matches: 1. The PCR made use of 60 Vbeta and 13 Jbeta primers. TCRdb keeps only in-frame clones here, not all; method: immunoSEQ multiplex PCR. Among fewer than 90,000 clones listed, over 75% were seen once. Of note for this clone: The target antigen is unknown.

The TCR originated in a female donor in good health and CMV-seronegative. The chain uses TRBV6-5 and TRBJ1-2; 9 positions agree with TRBD1. The sequenced sample was PBMCs. The CDR3 DNA is TGTGCCAGCAGTCGGACAGGGGATGGCTACACCTTC. This translates into CASSRTGDGYTF.